The next 25 T cell receptor beta chains were all read from a single sample in a study of blood T cell repertoires in COVID-19. TCRdb's copy holds only in-frame clones and misses some; the assay was immunoSEQ multiplex PCR. The repertoire consists of some 50,000 clones, with roughly nine tenths occurring once and the leading ten covering roughly 1.5%. The material sequenced was peripheral blood. The receptors stem from a man aged 55 to 69 with acute or convalescent COVID-19.

This clone was seen a single time. The chain recombines TRBV10-3 with TRBJ1-1; D remains ambiguous. CDR3 length: 15 amino acids. V was cut by 2 bases and J by 1 base, with 11 bases left in between. Germline loops: CDR1 ENHRY, CDR2 SYGVKD. The CDR3 is CAISERSDRNTEAFF. CDR3 coding DNA: TGTGCCATCAGTGAGCGTTCAGATCGGAACACTGAAGCTTTCTTT.

This rearrangement joins TRBV6-6 to TRBJ1-4, with D maybe TRBD1 (5 bases). Trimming stripped 4 bases from V and 13 bases from J, with 19 bases between. Looked up from germline, CDR1 is MNHNY and CDR2 is SVGAGI (reference sequence). CDR3 length equals 14 residues. CDR3 coding DNA: TGTGCCAGCAGTTCCCGACAGCGCCTAACGGGACTGTTTTTT. This encodes CASSSRQRLTGLFF.

This clone was seen only once. The rearrangement joins TRBV12-5 to TRBJ2-3; D is unresolved. The V end lost 7 bases, the J end lost 6 bases, and 14 bases lay between the germline ends. Germline values: CDR1 LGHNT, CDR2 FRNRAP. This CDR3 comprises 13 residues. For the CDR3, the DNA is TGTGCTAGTGCAGACTCTGTTTGGGATACGCAGTATTTT. It specifies CASADSVWDTQYF.

The rearrangement joins TRBV9 to TRBJ1-2; 7 bases line up with TRBD1. The CDR3 sequence is 12 residues long. The V segment lost 4 bases and the J segment 8 bases; nucleotides outside the gene matches: 5. Germline V gene lookup returns CDR1 SGDLS and CDR2 YYNGEE. This CDR3 reads CASSTTGAGYTF. The CDR3 bases are TGTGCCAGCAGCACAACAGGGGCCGGCTACACCTTC.

The chain links TRBV4-1 to TRBJ2-1, with a possible D match to TRBD1 (5 bases). The V end lost 1 base, the J end lost 7 bases, and 17 bases lay between the germline ends. The germline gives CDR1 MGHRA, CDR2 YSYEKL. This CDR3 region has 16 residues. The CDR3 DNA is TGCGCCAGCAGCCAAGGGGTTCGTAGGGGAAGTAATGAGCAGTTCTTC. Its translation is CASSQGVRRGSNEQFF.

This chain links TRBV7-2 with TRBJ2-5; weak D call: TRBD1 (6 bases). V was clipped by 5 bases and J by 1 base, with 11 bases between them. This CDR3 spans 14 amino acids. Germline V lookup: CDR1 SGHTA, CDR2 FQGNSA. The DNA for the CDR3 is TGTGCCAGCAGCCTTCAGGGGTCCCAAGAGACCCAGTACTTC. Protein sequence: CASSLQGSQETQYF. Together with reference TRBV7-2 and TRBJ2-5, the CDR3 gives the full variable domain: GAGVSQSPSNKVTEKGKDVELRCDPISGHTALYWYRQSLGQGLEFLIYFQGNSAPDKSGLPSDRFSAERTGGSVSTLTIQRTQQEDSAVYLCASSLQGSQETQYFGPGTRLLVL.

V is TRBV7-9 and J is TRBJ1-5, with 7 nucleotides matching TRBD1. This CDR3 is 15 amino acids long. Germline assignment: CDR1 SEHNR and CDR2 FQNEAQ (reference sequence). J was trimmed by 4 bases and V by 5 bases; bases with no gene match: 8. DNA of the CDR3: TGTGCCAGCAGCCTGACCGGGACAGAAAATCAGCCCCAGCATTTT. This translates into CASSLTGTENQPQHF. Full variable domain (remainder filled in from reference TRBV7-9 and TRBJ1-5): DTGVSQNPRHKITKRGQNVTFRCDPISEHNRLYWYRQTLGQGPEFLTYFQNEAQLEKSRLLSDRFSAERPKGSFSTLEIQRTEQGDSAMYLCASSLTGTENQPQHFGDGTRLSIL.

The V gene is TRBV30, the J gene TRBJ1-1, with a tentative D call TRBD1 (5 bases). Germline V gene sequence: CDR1 GTSNPN, CDR2 SVGIG (reference sequence). V was trimmed by 3 bases and J by 5 bases, leaving 16 bases between them. The CDR3 consists of 14 residues. The CDR3 DNA reads TGTGCCTGGAGGAGCTGGGACTATGAGACTGAAGCTTTCTTT. Amino acid sequence: CAWRSWDYETEAFF.

The V and J genes are TRBV5-4 and TRBJ2-7; TRBD2 aligns across 12 bases. The length of the CDR3 is 16 residues. Unmatched junction bases numbered 14, after V lost 6 bases and J lost 7 bases. Germline V gene lookup returns CDR1 SGHNT and CDR2 YYREEE (reference sequence). In nucleotides, the CDR3 is TGTGCCAGCACCCCGACTAGCGGGGGCCCTTGGGGGGAGCAGTACTTC. Amino acids: CASTPTSGGPWGEQYF.

This sequence joins TRBV5-3 and TRBJ2-7; 10 bases line up with TRBD1. TRBV5-3 is classed as an ORF, of uncertain function. V lost 1 base and J lost 2; bases outside the gene matches: 15. The CDR3 totals 19 residues. DNA of the CDR3: TGTGCCAGAAGCTTGAAGAACGGCACGACAGGGGGCGATCCCTACGAGCAGTACTTC. It is translated as CARSLKNGTTGGDPYEQYF.

This chain links TRBV4-1 with TRBJ2-3; 8 nucleotides line up with TRBD2. CDR3 length: 15 residues. V shed 2 bases and J 4 bases; nucleotides not matched to a gene: 5. Germline V CDR1 and CDR2: MGHRA, YSYEKL. The CDR3 bases are TGCGCCAGCAGCCAAACCGGGACTAGTGCAGATACGCAGTATTTT. This encodes CASSQTGTSADTQYF.

The CDR3: CSDGRPGQGAVGGYTF. CDR3 nucleotide sequence: TGCAGCGACGGACGACCGGGACAGGGGGCCGTTGGAGGCTACACCTTC. The chain joins TRBV29-1 to TRBJ1-2, with 12 nucleotides matching TRBD1. The V segment lost 7 bases and the J segment 8 bases; nucleotides outside the gene matches: 17. The germline V gene encodes CDR1 SQVTM and CDR2 ANQGSEA. The CDR3 is 16 amino acids. The full variable domain, with the rest looked up from reference TRBV29-1 and TRBJ1-2, is SAVISQKPSRDICQRGTSLTIQCQVDSQVTMMFWYRQQPGQSLTLIATANQGSEATYESGFVIDKFPISRPNLTFSTLTVSNMSPEDSSIYLCSDGRPGQGAVGGYTFGSGTRLTVV.

A note on this clone: One end of the junction varies from germline; a read error may be responsible. The chain recombines TRBV19 with TRBJ1-2; D possibly corresponds to TRBD1 (5 bases). The CDR3 extends over 13 amino acids. Germline V gene lookup returns CDR1 LNHDA and CDR2 SQIVND (reference sequence). The DNA for the CDR3 is TGTGCCAGTAGTATAGACCAGGGAGGCAGGAGAAACTTC. The encoded protein is CASSIDQGGRRNF.

This clone was observed a single time. The genes are TRBV27 and TRBJ1-1, with TRBD1 identical over 8 bases. CDR3 size: 14 residues. CDR1 MNHEY and CDR2 SMNVEV come from the germline V gene (reference sequence). Losses at the gene ends were 6 bases for V and 5 bases for J; bases not matched to a gene: 8. CDR3 in amino acids: CASRLGQGRTEAFF. CDR3 DNA: TGTGCCAGCAGATTAGGACAGGGAAGGACTGAAGCTTTCTTT.

V gene TRBV29-1 combines with J gene TRBJ2-3, with 13 bases aligning to TRBD2. With V trimmed by 6 bases and J by 4 bases, 4 bases remained unmatched. The germline gives CDR1 SQVTM, CDR2 ANQGSEA. This CDR3 contains 14 residues. CDR3: CSVRLAGGSDTQYF. The CDR3, as DNA: TGCAGCGTGAGACTAGCGGGGGGTTCAGATACGCAGTATTTT.

This clone came up a few times. DNA for the CDR3: TGTGCCAGCAGCGTAGGCCCTTCGGCGGGCTCTGGAAACACCATATATTTT. It translates to CASSVGPSAGSGNTIYF. The gene calls are TRBV9 and TRBJ1-3; D unclear. The ends were cut back, 0 bases at V and 0 bases at J, with 13 bases in the middle. CDR3 length: 17 residues. CDR1 is SGDLS, CDR2 YYNGEE, per germline.

As DNA, the CDR3 is TGTGCCAGCAGCCCCCCTTTTGGGCCCCCGGAGACCCAGTACTTC. It yields the protein CASSPPFGPPETQYF. The chain carries TRBV5-8 and TRBJ2-5, with unresolved D. CDR1 and CDR2 (germline): SGHTS, YDEGEE. The CDR3 spans 15 residues. V lost 4 bases, J lost 5 bases, and 18 bases lay in between.

The chain links TRBV9 to TRBJ1-3; no clear D. V dropped 4 bases and J dropped 4 bases, with 3 bases sitting between them. The CDR3 loop spans 11 amino acids. CDR1 and CDR2 from the germline V gene are SGDLS and YYNGEE. The CDR3 nucleotides read TGTGCCAGCAGCCTGGGAAACACCATATATTTT. It translates to CASSLGNTIYF.

This clone occurred a few times. The V and J genes are TRBV5-1 and TRBJ2-5, with a possible D match to TRBD2 (6 bases). The length of the CDR3 is 12 residues. V lost 5 bases and J lost 5, with 10 bases in between. Germline loops: CDR1 SGHRS, CDR2 YFSETQ. This CDR3 is CASRGGRETQYF. In nucleotides, the CDR3 is TGCGCCAGCAGGGGGGGACGGGAGACCCAGTACTTC.

This chain uses TRBV7-8 with TRBJ2-1; 11 bases are a match to TRBD2. CDR1 is SGHVS, CDR2 FQNEAQ, per germline. There are 18 residues in the CDR3. V trimming: 5 bases; J trimming: 4 bases; junction bases outside the gene matches: 13. CDR3 bases: TGTGCCAGCAGCCCAGGGCCTAGCGGGGGGCCTCATTACAATGAGCAGTTCTTC. The encoded protein is CASSPGPSGGPHYNEQFF. Using reference TRBV7-8 and TRBJ2-1 for the parts outside the CDR3, the full variable domain is GAGVSQSPRYKVAKRGQDVALRCDPISGHVSLFWYQQALGQGPEFLTYFQNEAQLDKSGLPSDRFFAERPEGSVSTLKIQRTQQEDSAVYLCASSPGPSGGPHYNEQFFGPGTRLTVL.

This chain links TRBV4-2 with TRBJ2-7, with TRBD2 as a possible D gene (6 bases). Per germline, CDR1 LGHNA and CDR2 YNFKEQ. V lost 1 base and J 2 bases, leaving 9 bases between the germline ends. This CDR3 comprises 14 residues. CDR3: CASSQAGETYEQYF. As DNA, the CDR3 is TGTGCCAGCAGCCAAGCGGGGGAAACCTACGAGCAGTACTTC.

The V gene is TRBV24-1, the J gene TRBJ1-4; D remains unclear. Germline CDR1 is KGHDR and CDR2 is SFDVKD. The V gene lost 4 bases and the J gene lost 7 bases, with 18 bases spanning the gap. The CDR3 covers 16 residues. The CDR3, as DNA: TGTGCCACCAGTGACTCCAGCGGCCCGATAGGTGAAAAACTGTTTTTT. Encoded protein: CATSDSSGPIGEKLFF.

The rearrangement joins TRBV18 to TRBJ1-2; weak D call: TRBD1 (5 bases). The CDR3 has 15 amino acids. Germline V lookup: CDR1 KGHSH, CDR2 LQKENI. V gave up 5 bases and J gave up 2 bases, with 15 bases separating them. Here the CDR3 reads CASSTAGGGNYGYTF. The CDR3 region has the DNA TGTGCCAGCTCAACCGCGGGGGGAGGCAACTATGGCTACACCTTC.

This chain joins TRBV2 and TRBJ2-4; D might be TRBD2 (6 bases). The CDR3 is 13 amino acids. Germline V CDR1 and CDR2: SNHLY, FYNNEI. Trimming left V 2 bases short and J 8 bases short, with 10 bases between. The CDR3 bases are TGTGCCAGCAGTGAATCATCGGGGGACATTCAGTACTTC. Translated, it gives CASSESSGDIQYF.

The V and J genes are TRBV24-1 and TRBJ1-5; weak D call: TRBD1 (6 bases). CDR3 size: 17 residues. V was trimmed by 2 bases and J by 2 bases, leaving 15 bases between them. The V gene's germline CDR1 is KGHDR and CDR2 SFDVKD. The CDR3, as DNA: TGTGCCACCAGTGATTATCCTCGAGGGGGGGGCAATCAGCCCCAGCATTTT. Its translation is CATSDYPRGGGNQPQHF.